A selection of T cell receptor beta chains follows, all from one sample in a study of human T cells and chemical hapten exposure. TCRdb reanalysed the 5' RACE reads using MiXCR and keeps one entry per CDR3 protein. The sample lists 110,000 or so distinct CDR3 sequences, roughly 19% occurring once. The receptors were gathered from a human donor in good health. The CDR3 runs from the conserved cysteine through the conserved F or W. Fields, in order: J gene, V gene, clone size, CDR3 length, D gene, CDR3 protein, CDR3 DNA. A D gene is named only where the DNA matches it firmly. A clone size is listed for some rows: how often the clone was seen (once, few, many), or a class if it is expanded.

>TRBJ2-3|TRBV9|NA|17|TRBD2
CASSKTRTSGSPDTQYF
TGTGCCAGCAGCAAGACTCGGACTAGCGGGAGCCCAGATACGCAGTATTTT
>TRBJ2-7|TRBV7-9|few|14|TRBD1
CASSLQGAGYEQYF
TGTGCCAGCAGCCTACAGGGGGCGGGGTACGAGCAGTACTTC
>TRBJ1-2|TRBV12-3/TRBV12-4|few|14|TRBD1
CASSPGTAGRGYTF
TGTGCCAGCAGCCCAGGGACAGCAGGACGAGGCTACACCTTC
>TRBJ2-3|TRBV15|few|17|TRBD2
CATSRDPAGGPRDTQYF
TGTGCCACCAGCAGAGATCCGGCGGGAGGGCCTAGAGATACGCAGTATTTT
>TRBJ2-1|TRBV14|NA|15|NA
CASSQGQNLYNEQFF
TGTGCCAGCAGCCAAGGTCAGAACCTCTACAATGAGCAGTTCTTC
>TRBJ1-2|TRBV28|NA|13|NA
CASSLLSGPGYTF
TGTGCCAGCAGTTTGTTGTCAGGGCCGGGCTACACCTTC
>TRBJ1-5|TRBV9|few|15|TRBD1
CASSGGQGSNQPQHF
TGTGCCAGCAGCGGGGGACAGGGAAGCAATCAGCCCCAGCATTTT
>TRBJ1-6|TRBV6-5|few|16|NA
CASSRIQGSSNSPLHF
TGTGCCAGCAGCAGGATACAGGGAAGTTCTAATTCACCCCTCCACTTT
>TRBJ1-1|TRBV7-9|NA|16|NA
CASSLYRAGMNTEAFF
TGTGCCAGCAGCTTATATCGAGCGGGAATGAACACTGAAGCTTTCTTT
>TRBJ2-5|TRBV12-3/TRBV12-4|NA|15|TRBD2
CASSPLAGGQETQYF
TGTGCCAGCAGCCCCCTGGCGGGGGGCCAAGAGACCCAGTACTTC
>TRBJ1-1|TRBV29-1|NA|14|NA
CRVEDPGPTTEAFF
TGCAGGGTTGAAGATCCGGGGCCTACCACTGAAGCTTTCTTT
>TRBJ2-6|TRBV7-3|few|15|NA
CASSLIHSGANVLTF
TGTGCCAGCAGCTTAATCCACTCTGGGGCCAACGTCCTGACTTTC
>TRBJ2-1|TRBV4-1|NA|16|TRBD2
CASSQVVSLAGGGQFF
TGCGCCAGCAGCCAAGTGGTATCGCTAGCGGGAGGTGGGCAGTTCTTC
>TRBJ1-1|TRBV5-6|NA|15|TRBD1
CASSFPTGMNTEAFF
TGTGCCAGCAGCTTCCCGACAGGGATGAACACTGAAGCTTTCTTT
>TRBJ2-2|TRBV28|few|18|TRBD1
CASSLNPERGPNTGELFF
TGTGCCAGCAGTTTAAACCCGGAGAGGGGGCCCAACACCGGGGAGCTGTTTTTT
>TRBJ2-1|TRBV14|NA|19|TRBD2
CASSLRPALTSGEYNEQFF
TGTGCCAGCAGCCTGAGACCAGCCCTGACTAGCGGGGAATACAATGAGCAGTTCTTC
>TRBJ2-7|TRBV7-3|few|14|NA
CASSFGGRGAEQYF
TGTGCCAGCAGCTTTGGGGGTAGAGGTGCCGAGCAGTACTTC
>TRBJ1-1|TRBV29-1|NA|13|NA
CSAWTTVDPTAFF
TGCAGCGCTTGGACGACAGTGGATCCAACGGCTTTCTTT
>TRBJ2-3|TRBV27|few|15|NA
CASSLYSQSTDTQYF
TGTGCCAGCAGTTTATACAGCCAAAGCACAGATACGCAGTATTTT
>TRBJ2-3|TRBV12-3/TRBV12-4|NA|17|TRBD2
CASSRVAGGYGTDTQYF
TGTGCCAGCAGTCGCGTAGCGGGAGGGTACGGCACAGATACGCAGTATTTT
>TRBJ2-1|TRBV9|NA|14|TRBD2
CASSVAGGKDEQFF
TGTGCCAGCAGCGTAGCGGGAGGGAAGGATGAGCAGTTCTTC
>TRBJ1-5|TRBV20-1|NA|13|NA
CSAIGQGDQPQHF
TGCAGTGCCATCGGCCAGGGAGATCAGCCCCAGCATTTT
>TRBJ2-3|TRBV7-3|few|15|TRBD1
CASSLGQGRGDTQYF
TGTGCCAGCAGCTTGGGACAGGGTCGGGGAGATACGCAGTATTTT
>TRBJ2-5|TRBV7-2|few|15|TRBD2
CASSLGTGTSRTQYF
TGTGCCAGCAGCTTAGGCACCGGGACTAGTCGGACCCAGTACTTC